The 31 T cell receptor beta chains in this list originate from one sample, sequenced in a study of T cells after yellow fever vaccination (dated by TCRdb to about 2019). Library preparation employed 5' RACE. TCRdb shows the sequencer as Illumina HiSeq 2500. Starting from the raw public reads, TCRdb applied fastp trimming at Q25, assembled clones with MiXCR and retained in-frame beta chains. Rows with a matching CDR3 protein are joined into one entry that keeps the most common DNA and genes. The sample yields more than 300,000 distinct CDR3 sequences; roughly 6.8% were counted once. The ten biggest clones cover roughly 19% of the sample. Per the publication, the treatment or condition label means: live attenuated yellow fever vaccine strain. Sequencing used PBMCs, obtained more than 35 days after the first yellow fever vaccination. The source is a man aged 18 to 29 who received the YFV17D yellow fever vaccine.

The chain combines TRBV6-1 with TRBJ1-5; D is uncertain. V lost 3 bases and J 4 bases, leaving 13 bases between the germline ends. The CDR3 covers 15 residues. Germline-derived CDR1 and CDR2 are MNHNS and SASEGT. In nucleotides, the CDR3 is TGTGCCAGCAGTGAGTACGGAGTGCTAAATCAGCCCCAGCATTTT. It translates to CASSEYGVLNQPQHF.

The genes are TRBV5-4 and TRBJ2-3; the match to TRBD1 covers 11 bases. This CDR3 has 20 residues. The J segment lost 2 bases and the V segment lost 1 base, leaving 15 bases of the junction unmatched. Per germline, CDR1 SGHNT and CDR2 YYREEE (reference sequence). The CDR3 loop reads CASSLLPGTGGLPNTDTQYF. The CDR3 DNA reads as TGTGCCAGCAGCTTGCTGCCCGGGACAGGGGGGCTCCCTAACACAGATACGCAGTATTTT.

Of note for this clonotype: A much more abundant neighbour one base away suggests this may be a read error. V gene TRBV5-1 combines with J gene TRBJ1-1, with a possible D match to TRBD1 (6 bases). CDR3 length equals 12 residues. CDR1 and CDR2 (germline): SGHRS, YFSETQ. The CDR3 coding sequence is TGCGACAGCAGCACCGAGCCGGGGGGCGCTTTCTTT. Translation gives CDSSTEPGGAFF.

This clonotype occurred a few times. V is TRBV15 and J is TRBJ1-2; 7 nucleotides line up with TRBD1. V shed 3 bases and J 4 bases; nucleotides not matched to a gene: 2. This CDR3 is built from 13 residues. The germline CDR1 and CDR2 sequences are LNHNV and YYDKDF (reference sequence). The CDR3 DNA is TGTGCCACCAGCAGGGGGGACAGCTATGGCTACACCTTC. Translating it yields CATSRGDSYGYTF.

The table lists this clonotype with many counts. The rearrangement links TRBV7-2 to TRBJ1-2, with a possible D match to TRBD1 (5 bases). The CDR3 is 15 residues long. The V gene's germline CDR1 is SGHTA and CDR2 FQGNSA. V shed 2 bases and J shed 7 bases, with 17 bases lying between them. The CDR3, as DNA: TGTGCCAGCAGCTTACAGGCAAACCGGGACGGTGGCTACACCTTC. This codes for CASSLQANRDGGYTF.

The table lists this clonotype with a few counts. The J gene is TRBJ2-3, the V gene TRBV10-3; D call uncertain. V lost 6 bases, J lost 0 bases, and 7 bases lay in between. From germline, CDR1 is ENHRY and CDR2 SYGVKD. This CDR3 is 13 amino acids long. The CDR3 loop reads CAIRPESTDTQYF. CDR3 nucleotide sequence: TGTGCCATCAGGCCTGAAAGCACAGATACGCAGTATTTT.

The chain links TRBV9 to TRBJ1-2, with unresolved D. This CDR3 comprises 14 residues. Germline loops: CDR1 SGDLS, CDR2 YYNGEE. With 0 bases removed from V and 4 bases from J, the gap between germline ends came to 10 bases. CDR3 in amino acids: CASSVEVTTYGYTF. For the CDR3, the DNA is TGTGCCAGCAGCGTAGAGGTGACGACCTATGGCTACACCTTC.

This clonotype was observed a few times. The genes are TRBV5-4 and TRBJ2-3; 8 bases are a match to TRBD2. Germline lookup yields CDR1 SGHNT and CDR2 YYREEE (reference sequence). CDR3 length: 15 residues. V shed 4 bases, J shed 5 bases, and the junction held 9 bases outside the gene matches. The DNA of the CDR3 is TGTGCCAGCAGCGAAGCGACTAGCGATCGAGATACGCAGTATTTT. This codes for CASSEATSDRDTQYF.

This clonotype has at least ten counts. The chain employs TRBV7-2 and TRBJ2-5, with D perhaps TRBD2 (7 bases). The germline V and J ends were trimmed by 6 bases and 5 bases, with 13 bases remaining between them. CDR3 length: 13 amino acids. The germline CDR1 and CDR2 sequences are SGHTA and FQGNSA. The CDR3 DNA reads as TGTGCCAGCAGGCCGGGGGGCACGGAGACCCAGTACTTC. This encodes CASRPGGTETQYF.

This sequence joins TRBV7-9 and TRBJ2-5; the D is unclear. The germline gives CDR1 SEHNR, CDR2 FQNEAQ (reference sequence). Trimming removed 0 bases at V and 2 bases at J, with 7 bases between. The CDR3 sequence is 14 residues long. DNA for the CDR3: TGTGCCAGCAGCTTAGCTTATGGACAAGAGACCCAGTACTTC. Protein: CASSLAYGQETQYF.

This clonotype was picked up many times. The chain carries TRBV6-5 and TRBJ2-7; D could derive from TRBD1 or TRBD2 (5 bases each). Per the germline V gene, CDR1 is MNHEY and CDR2 is SVGAGI. CDR3 length: 14 residues. V gave up 1 base and J gave up 7 bases, with 14 bases separating them. The CDR3 nucleotides are TGTGCCAGCAGTTACTTCCAGGGAGCGCGAGAGCAGTACTTC. Protein: CASSYFQGAREQYF.

The chain links TRBV9 to TRBJ2-3; 8 bases agree with TRBD2. The germline CDR1 and CDR2 sequences are SGDLS and YYNGEE. CDR3 length: 15 residues. The junction had 5 bases not matched to a gene; V was cut back by 0 bases and J by 5 bases. CDR3 coding DNA: TGTGCCAGCAGCGTAGAAGCGGGGGTTCAAGATACGCAGTATTTT. Translation gives CASSVEAGVQDTQYF.

This chain connects TRBV20-1 to TRBJ2-4; D tentatively fits TRBD1 or TRBD2 (6 bases each). V dropped 0 bases and J dropped 3 bases, with 15 bases sitting between them. The CDR3 extends over 16 amino acids. CDR1 DFQATT and CDR2 SNEGSKA come from the germline V gene (reference sequence). CDR3 DNA: TGCAGTGCTAGAGAAGGGGGGTTATACGGCAAAAACATTCAGTACTTC. This gives the protein CSAREGGLYGKNIQYF.

This clonotype was picked up a small number of times. The V gene is TRBV5-4, the J gene TRBJ2-3; TRBD2 matches 13 bases. There are 16 residues in the CDR3. Trimming took 4 bases from V and 3 from J; bases not matched to a gene: 5. Per the germline V gene, CDR1 is SGHNT and CDR2 is YYREEE (reference sequence). CDR3 residues: CASSKRTSGGTDTQYF. In DNA form, the CDR3 reads TGTGCCAGCAGCAAACGGACTAGCGGGGGTACAGATACGCAGTATTTT.

This sequence joins TRBV2 and TRBJ1-2; no reliable D call. Trimming removed 5 bases from V and 1 base from J, with 5 bases in between. Germline values: CDR1 SNHLY, CDR2 FYNNEI. This CDR3 is 12 amino acids long. CDR3 amino acids: CASSIYNYGYTF. In DNA, the CDR3 is TGTGCCAGCAGTATTTATAACTATGGCTACACCTTC.

Only one count was recorded for this clonotype. Since no conserved phenylalanine or tryptophan closes the CDR3, a read error is the likely cause. The chain recombines TRBV28 with TRBJ2-7; 7 positions agree with TRBD2. Germline values: CDR1 MDHEN, CDR2 SYDVKM. V trimming: 8 bases; J trimming: 3 bases; junction bases outside the gene matches: 10. The CDR3 length is 14 residues. DNA of the CDR3: TGTGCCAGCGCCCCCCCGGGACTACACTACGAGCAGTACCTC. The encoded protein is CASAPPGLHYEQYL.

This chain joins TRBV6-1 and TRBJ1-6; perhaps TRBD1 as D (5 bases). Germline CDR1 MNHNS, CDR2 SASEGT. The CDR3 loop spans 14 amino acids. The V end lost 8 bases, the J end lost 9 bases, and 17 bases lay between the germline ends. Here the CDR3 reads CASRFQGSGSPLHF. The CDR3, as DNA: TGTGCCAGCCGATTCCAGGGTTCGGGTTCACCCCTCCACTTT.

This clonotype was counted between two and nine times. The chain carries TRBV4-2 and TRBJ1-4; the D gene is possibly TRBD1 (6 bases). The CDR3 totals 18 residues. V dropped 1 base and J dropped 0 bases, with 15 bases sitting between them. Germline lookup yields CDR1 LGHNA and CDR2 YNFKEQ. CDR3 in DNA: TGTGCCAGCAGCCAAGTGTCAGGGACAAGGGCAACTAATGAAAAACTGTTTTTT. This encodes CASSQVSGTRATNEKLFF.

The chain combines TRBV4-1 with TRBJ1-4; no reliable D call. Germline CDR1 MGHRA, CDR2 YSYEKL. The length of the CDR3 is 16 residues. V was pared by 1 base and J by 7 bases, with 16 bases between. CDR3 bases: TGCGCCAGCAGCCAAGCTTCGGAGGGCACTCCTGAAAAACTGTTTTTT. Encoded protein: CASSQASEGTPEKLFF.

This clonotype turned up a few times. J is TRBJ2-1 and V is TRBV9, with 11 bases lining up with TRBD2. There are 19 residues in the CDR3. J lost 8 bases, V lost 3 bases, and 19 bases had no gene match. Germline V gene data show CDR1 as SGDLS and CDR2 as YYNGEE. The CDR3 protein is CASSAPRGSGGALRDEQFF. CDR3 in DNA: TGTGCCAGCAGCGCCCCCCGGGGTAGCGGGGGGGCCCTACGGGATGAGCAGTTCTTC.

This clonotype has only a few counts. V and J are TRBV2 and TRBJ2-7; TRBD1 agrees at 8 bases. The length of the CDR3 is 13 residues. With 3 bases clipped from V and 6 bases from J, the junction kept 4 bases outside the gene matches. Germline values: CDR1 SNHLY, CDR2 FYNNEI. As DNA, the CDR3 is TGTGCCAGCAGTGAGGACAGGGCTGGCGAGCAGTACGTC. Encoded protein: CASSEDRAGEQYV.

There are a few counts of this clonotype. The J gene is TRBJ2-2, the V gene TRBV19, with D possibly TRBD2 on 6 matching bases. There are 15 residues in the CDR3. The ends were cut back, 2 bases at V and 4 bases at J, with 11 bases in the middle. The germline V gene has CDR1 LNHDA and CDR2 SQIVND (reference sequence). The CDR3 here is CASSIRSGGTGELFF. The CDR3 DNA follows: TGTGCCAGTAGTATACGATCCGGGGGCACCGGGGAGCTGTTTTTT.

This clonotype has a handful of counts. The chain recombines TRBV7-6 with TRBJ2-2; tentative D call: TRBD2 (7 bases). CDR1 and CDR2 from the germline V gene are SGHVS and FNYEAQ. Between the trimmed V and J ends, which lost 3 bases and 6 bases, there was a span of 11 bases. The CDR3 totals 14 residues. The CDR3 nucleotides read TGTGCCAGCAGCTTGGGAGGGGGGCCCGGGGAGCTGTTTTTT. Translated, it gives CASSLGGGPGELFF.

This clonotype was recorded a few times. The chain combines TRBV27 with TRBJ2-7, with 8 bases matching TRBD1. The germline V gene has CDR1 MNHEY and CDR2 SMNVEV (reference sequence). Germline trimming cut 6 bases from V and 4 bases from J; bases unmatched to any gene: 11. This CDR3 has 15 amino acids. This CDR3 is CASRGLPGTGYEQYF. The CDR3 nucleotides are TGTGCCAGCAGGGGATTACCCGGGACAGGTTACGAGCAGTACTTC.

This clonotype was seen many times. V gene TRBV6-2 or TRBV6-3 combines with J gene TRBJ2-3; 7 bases match TRBD1. CDR1 and CDR2 (germline): MNHEY, SVGEGT. This CDR3 has 12 amino acids. With 6 bases clipped from V and 8 bases from J, the junction kept 5 bases outside the gene matches. CDR3 sequence reads: CASSRTGATQYF. CDR3 coding DNA: TGTGCCAGCAGCCGGACAGGCGCTACGCAGTATTTT.

This chain joins TRBV29-1 and TRBJ2-7; a weak D match, TRBD1 (6 bases). Germline V CDR1 and CDR2: SQVTM, ANQGSEA. V shed 4 bases and J shed 5 bases, with 18 bases lying between them. This CDR3 is 14 amino acids long. CDR3 region: CSVVWWRTENEQYF. In DNA form, the CDR3 reads TGCAGCGTTGTATGGTGGAGGACAGAGAACGAGCAGTACTTC.

The chain joins TRBV5-1 to TRBJ2-7, with TRBD1 as a possible D gene (5 bases). V was cut by 1 base and J by 3 bases, with 8 bases left in between. CDR1 and CDR2 (germline): SGHRS, YFSETQ. This CDR3 region has 13 residues. CDR3 DNA sequence: TGCGCCAGCAGCTTGTACAGGAACTACGAGCAGTACTTC. It translates to CASSLYRNYEQYF.

This clonotype has at least ten counts. V is TRBV7-2 and J is TRBJ2-1; D may be TRBD2 (6 bases). Germline CDR1 reads SGHTA; CDR2 reads FQGNSA. The V gene lost 5 bases and the J gene lost 9 bases, with 8 bases spanning the gap. This CDR3 contains 11 residues. CDR3 coding DNA: TGTGCCAGCAGCCAGACTAGTGAGCAGTTCTTC. Protein: CASSQTSEQFF.

This chain connects TRBV6-1 to TRBJ2-3, with D possibly TRBD2 on 7 matching bases. V lost 6 bases and J lost 6, with 19 bases in between. The V gene's germline CDR1 is MNHNS and CDR2 SASEGT. This CDR3 region has 15 residues. CDR3 sequence: CASRPRGVGGDTQYF. Here the CDR3 DNA reads TGTGCCAGCAGGCCCCGGGGGGTAGGGGGTGATACGCAGTATTTT.

The chain carries TRBV24-1 and TRBJ2-3, with TRBD1 matching 7 bases. In germline, CDR1 is KGHDR, CDR2 SFDVKD. The CDR3 is made up of 14 amino acids. V trimming: 4 bases; J trimming: 10 bases; junction bases outside the gene matches: 10. DNA of the CDR3: TGTGCCACCAGTGACAACAGACAGGGCCTTGCGCAGTATTTT. Its protein is CATSDNRQGLAQYF.

The chain recombines TRBV5-4 with TRBJ2-1, with D tentatively TRBD2 (5 bases). Germline CDR1 is SGHNT and CDR2 is YYREEE (reference sequence). V was trimmed by 3 bases and J by 4 bases, leaving 17 bases between them. There are 16 residues in the CDR3. CDR3 sequence reads: CASSSRDGPGYNEQFF. As DNA, the CDR3 is TGTGCCAGCAGCTCCCGAGACGGGCCGGGGTACAATGAGCAGTTCTTC. Full variable domain (outside the CDR3, taken from reference TRBV5-4 and TRBJ2-1): ETGVTQSPTHLIKTRGQQVTLRCSSQSGHNTVSWYQQALGQGPQFIFQYYREEENGRGNFPPRFSGLQFPNYSSELNVNALELDDSALYLCASSSRDGPGYNEQFFGPGTRLTVL.